Here is one T cell receptor beta chain with its context. What it binds is unknown. This entry belongs to a study of lymphopenia after photon versus proton radiotherapy. Study outcomes and limitations: Relative stability marked proton patients; photon patients lost diversity and naive cells. Oligoclonal CD8+ Temra expansion after nadir drove photon patients' diversity drop. In patients who died, overall survival fell as post-nadir TCR diversity dropped more.

Germline-derived CDR1 and CDR2 are MNHEY and SMNVEV (reference sequence). The V segment lost 5 bases and the J segment 2 bases; nucleotides outside the gene matches: 10. The CDR3 runs to 17 residues. Sequencing used immunoSEQ multiplex PCR; TCRdb keeps in-frame clones, though not all of them. The sample lists 75,000 to 90,000 clones, about 86% occurring once. This sequence joins TRBV27 and TRBJ2-7; 12 bases match TRBD1. The specimen was peripheral blood, collected from a patient treated with proton-based radiotherapy. This TCR came from a man in his sixties with pancreatic cancer. For the CDR3, the DNA is TGTGCCAGCAGTCTCACCGGGGACAGGGGGCCAACCTACGAGCAGTACTTC. It codes for CASSLTGDRGPTYEQYF.